The rows below give T cell receptor beta chains drawn from one sample of a study of OX40 agonist ivuxolimab in advanced cancers. TCRdb's copy holds only in-frame clones and misses some; the assay was immunoSEQ multiplex PCR. The sample has some 62,000 clones, more than 80% seen once. The input for sequencing was CD4+ or CD8+ T cells sorted from blood, taken in a trial of the OX40 agonist ivuxolimab. The receptors come from an adult with an advanced solid tumor such as melanoma, head and neck, liver or kidney cancer. CDR3s include the opening cysteine and the closing phenylalanine or tryptophan. The D gene is left open where the match is weak. The listing skips clone size in some rows; elsewhere it reads once, few, many or a size class.

NA	TRBJ2-3	TRBV18	NA	12	CASSPIGDTQYF	TGTGCCAGCTCCCCCATAGGGGATACGCAGTATTTT
NA	TRBJ2-5	TRBV9	NA	13	CASSRGIQETQYF	TGTGCCAGCAGCCGCGGGATCCAAGAGACCCAGTACTTC
NA	TRBJ1-3	TRBV7-8	TRBD1	19	CASSPSSGTGSNLGNTIYF	TGTGCCAGCAGCCCATCATCGGGGACAGGGTCTAATCTGGGAAACACCATATATTTT
once	TRBJ2-2	TRBV6-4	NA	14	CASPSRESTGELFF	TGTGCCAGTCCTAGCAGGGAATCCACCGGGGAGCTGTTTTTT
NA	TRBJ2-3	TRBV15	NA	14	CATSRGGAQDTQYF	TGTGCCACCAGCAGAGGAGGGGCCCAAGATACGCAGTATTTT
NA	TRBJ1-2	TRBV25-1	NA	14	CASSTQTLNYGYTF	TGTGCCAGCAGCACCCAAACACTAAACTATGGCTACACCTTC
NA	TRBJ2-7	TRBV5-1	NA	12	CASSLFPYEQYF	TGCGCCAGCAGCTTGTTCCCATACGAGCAGTACTTC
NA	TRBJ2-6	TRBV6-5	NA	15	CASSYVALGANVLTF	TGTGCCAGCAGTTACGTAGCTCTTGGGGCCAACGTCCTGACTTTC
NA	TRBJ1-5	TRBV7-9	NA	13	CASSPGGNQPQHF	TGTGCCAGCAGCCCTGGCGGCAATCAGCCCCAGCATTTT
NA	TRBJ2-3	TRBV7-3	NA	16	CASSLGLPGITDTQYF	TGTGCCAGCAGCCTAGGACTACCCGGTATCACAGATACGCAGTATTTT
NA	TRBJ2-3	TRBV11-2	TRBD2	15	CASSPVGLGTDTQYF	TGTGCCAGCAGCCCTGTGGGACTAGGGACAGATACGCAGTATTTT
NA	TRBJ1-3	TRBV5-8	NA	15	CASSLGGLSGNTIYF	TGTGCCAGCAGCTTGGGAGGCTTGTCTGGAAACACCATATATTTT
NA	TRBJ1-2	TRBV6-1	NA	14	CASSERRITYGYTF	TGTGCCAGCAGTGAACGTCGGATTACCTATGGCTACACCTTC
few	TRBJ2-3	TRBV4-1	NA	15	CASRTLGGRADTQYF	TGCGCCAGCAGGACCCTAGGGGGGAGAGCCGATACGCAGTATTTT
NA	TRBJ2-7	TRBV19	NA	14	CASKKQRKLDEQYF	TGTGCCAGTAAAAAACAGCGGAAATTGGACGAGCAGTACTTC
NA	TRBJ2-1	TRBV7-9	TRBD2	15	CASSFTGTTYNEQFF	TGTGCCAGCAGCTTTACCGGGACTACCTACAATGAGCAGTTCTTC
few	TRBJ1-5	TRBV6-1	TRBD1	13	CASTRAGGQPQHF	TGTGCCAGCACTAGGGCAGGGGGGCAGCCCCAGCATTTT
NA	TRBJ2-1	TRBV5-1	TRBD1	14	CASSFLDRSDEQFF	TGCGCCAGCAGCTTCCTGGACAGGTCCGATGAGCAGTTCTTC
NA	TRBJ1-3	TRBV2	NA	16	CASSAPGPISGNTIYF	TGTGCCAGCAGTGCACCGGGACCGATCTCTGGAAACACCATATATTTT
NA	TRBJ2-7	TRBV29-1	NA	11	CSVRNLGEQYF	TGCAGCGTCCGGAACTTGGGCGAGCAGTACTTC
NA	TRBJ2-7	TRBV5-5	TRBD1	14	CASSLEGAKTEQYF	TGTGCCAGCAGCTTGGAGGGGGCGAAGACCGAGCAGTACTTC
NA	TRBJ1-1	TRBV28	TRBD1	14	CASTLQGAGTEAFF	TGTGCCAGCACGTTACAGGGGGCGGGTACTGAAGCTTTCTTT
NA	TRBJ1-5	TRBV28	NA	14	CASSPGTLSQPQHF	TGTGCCAGCAGTCCAGGGACACTGTCCCAGCCCCAGCATTTT
NA	TRBJ2-1	TRBV11-2	NA	16	CASSLGRRGSSHEQFF	TGTGCCAGCAGCTTAGGTAGGCGTGGGAGTTCGCATGAGCAGTTCTTC
NA	TRBJ1-5	TRBV7-4	TRBD1	16	CASSPARGQENQPQHF	TGTGCCAGCAGCCCCGCCCGCGGACAGGAGAATCAGCCCCAGCATTTT
few	TRBJ1-2	TRBV19	NA	12	CASTRTAYGYTF	TGTGCCAGTACCCGGACTGCTTATGGCTACACCTTC
NA	TRBJ1-1	TRBV19	NA	15	CASKARGGTGTEAFF	TGTGCCAGTAAGGCGCGTGGGGGAACCGGCACTGAAGCTTTCTTT
NA	TRBJ2-7	TRBV7-9	TRBD2	14	CASSRSGRFYEQYF	TGTGCCAGCAGCCGTAGCGGGAGGTTTTACGAGCAGTACTTC
NA	TRBJ2-7	TRBV10-2	TRBD1	14	CAASGTGGGYEQYF	TGCGCCGCGTCGGGGACAGGGGGAGGTTACGAGCAGTACTTC